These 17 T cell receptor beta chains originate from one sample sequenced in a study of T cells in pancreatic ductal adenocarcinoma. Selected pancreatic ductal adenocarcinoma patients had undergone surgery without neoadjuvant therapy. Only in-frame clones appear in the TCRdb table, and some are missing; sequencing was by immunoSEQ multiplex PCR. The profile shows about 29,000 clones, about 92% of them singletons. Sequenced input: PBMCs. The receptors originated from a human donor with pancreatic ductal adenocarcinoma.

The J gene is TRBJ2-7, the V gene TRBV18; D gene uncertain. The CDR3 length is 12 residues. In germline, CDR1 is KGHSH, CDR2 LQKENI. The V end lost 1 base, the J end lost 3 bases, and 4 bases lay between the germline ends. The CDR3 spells CASSPRIYEQYF. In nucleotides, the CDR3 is TGTGCCAGCTCACCACGCATCTACGAGCAGTACTTC.

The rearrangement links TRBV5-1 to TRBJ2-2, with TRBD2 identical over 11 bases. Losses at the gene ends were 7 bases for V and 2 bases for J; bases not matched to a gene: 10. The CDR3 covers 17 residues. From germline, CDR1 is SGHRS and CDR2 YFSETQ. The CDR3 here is CASQANSGRANTGELFF. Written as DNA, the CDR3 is TGCGCCAGCCAAGCGAATAGCGGGAGGGCCAACACCGGGGAGCTGTTTTTT.

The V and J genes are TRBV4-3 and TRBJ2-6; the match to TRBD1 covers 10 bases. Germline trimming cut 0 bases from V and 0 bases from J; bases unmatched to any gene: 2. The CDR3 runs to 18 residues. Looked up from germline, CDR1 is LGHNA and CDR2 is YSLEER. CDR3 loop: CASSQDRTGGSGANVLTF. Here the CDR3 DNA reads TGCGCCAGCAGCCAAGATCGGACAGGGGGCTCTGGGGCCAACGTCCTGACTTTC.

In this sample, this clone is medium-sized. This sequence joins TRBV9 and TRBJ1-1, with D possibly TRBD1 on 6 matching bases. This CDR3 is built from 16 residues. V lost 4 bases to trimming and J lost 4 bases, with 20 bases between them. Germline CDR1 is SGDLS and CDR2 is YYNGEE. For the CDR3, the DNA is TGTGCCAGCAGCCCCGGCAGGGGAGCGCGCGGCACTGAAGCTTTCTTT. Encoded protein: CASSPGRGARGTEAFF.

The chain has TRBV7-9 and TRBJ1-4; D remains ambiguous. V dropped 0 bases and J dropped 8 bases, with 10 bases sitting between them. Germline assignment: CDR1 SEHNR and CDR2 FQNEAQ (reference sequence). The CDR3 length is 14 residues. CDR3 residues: CASSLAQVEEKLFF. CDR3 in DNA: TGTGCCAGCAGCTTAGCTCAGGTCGAAGAAAAACTGTTTTTT. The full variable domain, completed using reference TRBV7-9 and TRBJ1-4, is DTGVSQNPRHKITKRGQNVTFRCDPISEHNRLYWYRQTLGQGPEFLTYFQNEAQLEKSRLLSDRFSAERPKGSFSTLEIQRTEQGDSAMYLCASSLAQVEEKLFFGSGTQLSVL.

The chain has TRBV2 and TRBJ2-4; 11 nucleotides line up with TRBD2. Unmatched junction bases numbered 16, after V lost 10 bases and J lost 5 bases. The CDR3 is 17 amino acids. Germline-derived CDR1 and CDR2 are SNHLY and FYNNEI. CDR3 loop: CATTRIAGGSRQNIQYF. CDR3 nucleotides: TGTGCCACCACACGGATAGCGGGAGGGTCACGGCAAAACATTCAGTACTTC.

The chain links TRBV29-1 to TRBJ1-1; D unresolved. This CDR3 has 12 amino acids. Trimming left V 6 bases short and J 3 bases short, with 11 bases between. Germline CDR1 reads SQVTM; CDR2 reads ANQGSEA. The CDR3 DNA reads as TGCAGCGTAACGAGAGGGTACACTGAAGCTTTCTTT. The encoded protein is CSVTRGYTEAFF. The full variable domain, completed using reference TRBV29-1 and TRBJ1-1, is SAVISQKPSRDICQRGTSLTIQCQVDSQVTMMFWYRQQPGQSLTLIATANQGSEATYESGFVIDKFPISRPNLTFSTLTVSNMSPEDSSIYLCSVTRGYTEAFFGQGTRLTVV.

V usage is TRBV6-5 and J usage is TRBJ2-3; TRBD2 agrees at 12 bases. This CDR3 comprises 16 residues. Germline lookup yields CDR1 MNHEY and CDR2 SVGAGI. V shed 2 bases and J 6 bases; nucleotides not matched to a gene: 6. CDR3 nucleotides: TGTGCCAGCAGTTACCACACTAGCGGGAGGAGGGATACGCAGTATTTT. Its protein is CASSYHTSGRRDTQYF.

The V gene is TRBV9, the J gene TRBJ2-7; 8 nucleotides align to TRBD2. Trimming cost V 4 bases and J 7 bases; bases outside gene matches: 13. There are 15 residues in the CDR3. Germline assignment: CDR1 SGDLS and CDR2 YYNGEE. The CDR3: CASSRGGREAGEQYF. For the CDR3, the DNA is TGTGCCAGCAGCCGGGGGGGTCGGGAGGCGGGAGAGCAGTACTTC.

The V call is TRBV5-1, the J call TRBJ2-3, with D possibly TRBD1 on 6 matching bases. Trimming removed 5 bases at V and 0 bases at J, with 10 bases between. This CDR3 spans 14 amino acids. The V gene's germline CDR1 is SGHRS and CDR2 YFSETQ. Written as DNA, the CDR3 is TGCGCCAGCAGGGCGGACAGCAGCACAGATACGCAGTATTTT. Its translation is CASRADSSTDTQYF.

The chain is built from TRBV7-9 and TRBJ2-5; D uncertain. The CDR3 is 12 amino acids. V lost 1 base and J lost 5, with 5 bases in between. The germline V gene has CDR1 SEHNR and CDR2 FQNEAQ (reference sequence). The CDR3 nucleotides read TGTGCCAGCAGCTTAGAAACGGAGACCCAGTACTTC. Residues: CASSLETETQYF.

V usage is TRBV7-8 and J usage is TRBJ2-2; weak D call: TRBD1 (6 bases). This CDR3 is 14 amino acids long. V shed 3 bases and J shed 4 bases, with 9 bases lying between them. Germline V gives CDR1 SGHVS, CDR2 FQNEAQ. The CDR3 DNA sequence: TGTGCCAGCAGCTTCACAGGGCTCACCGGGGAGCTGTTTTTT. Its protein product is CASSFTGLTGELFF.

The CDR3 DNA reads as TGTGCCAGTAAGAAGGATGCAACTAATGAAAAACTGTTTTTT. This sequence encodes CASKKDATNEKLFF. This chain uses TRBV19 with TRBJ1-4; D gene uncertain. The CDR3 is made up of 14 amino acids. CDR1 and CDR2 from the germline V gene are LNHDA and SQIVND (reference sequence). With 7 bases removed from V and 0 bases from J, the gap between germline ends came to 9 bases.

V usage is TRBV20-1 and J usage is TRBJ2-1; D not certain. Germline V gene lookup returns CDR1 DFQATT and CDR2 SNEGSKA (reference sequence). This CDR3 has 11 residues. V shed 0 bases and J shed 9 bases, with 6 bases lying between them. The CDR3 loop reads CSARDEIEQFF. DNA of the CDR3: TGCAGTGCTAGAGACGAGATTGAGCAGTTCTTC.

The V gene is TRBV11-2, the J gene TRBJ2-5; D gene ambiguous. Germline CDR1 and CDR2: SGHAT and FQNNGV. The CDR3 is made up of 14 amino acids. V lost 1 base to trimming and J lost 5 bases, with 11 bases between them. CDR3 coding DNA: TGTGCCAGCAGCTTAGTCTCCGGAGTCGAGACCCAGTACTTC. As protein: CASSLVSGVETQYF.

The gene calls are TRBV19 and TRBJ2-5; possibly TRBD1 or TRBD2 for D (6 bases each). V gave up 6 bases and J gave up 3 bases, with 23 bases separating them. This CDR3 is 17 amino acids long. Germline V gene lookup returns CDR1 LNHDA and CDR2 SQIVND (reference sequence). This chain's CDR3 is CASSHGGLFPPKETQYF. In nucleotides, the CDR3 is TGTGCCAGTAGCCACGGGGGCCTATTCCCTCCTAAAGAGACCCAGTACTTC.

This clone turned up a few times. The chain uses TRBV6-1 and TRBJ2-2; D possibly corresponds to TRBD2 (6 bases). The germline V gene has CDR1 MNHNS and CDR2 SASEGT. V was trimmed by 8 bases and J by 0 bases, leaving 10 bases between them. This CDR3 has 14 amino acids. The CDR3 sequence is CASSGVANTGELFF. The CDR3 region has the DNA TGTGCCAGCTCGGGGGTAGCGAACACCGGGGAGCTGTTTTTT.